The present T cell receptor beta chain was sequenced within a study of shared clonotypes between healthy human individuals (dated by TCRdb to about 2020). For context, the study as a whole: The cohort comprised a couple of women and a few men aged 18 to 49 years. For each donor, CD4 naive and CD4 memory were each run on three plates, CD8 naive on two plates, and CD8 memory on one plate. To estimate repertoire size and how much clonotypes are shared between individuals, the study performed deep sequencing of blood TCR repertoires from a handful of healthy adults. Libraries were prepared and TCR repertoires were sequenced by different laboratories using diverse techniques, in order to increase sequencing depth and limit assay-specific biases. Per donor, leukapheresis produced somewhere between about 0.94 and 8.9 billion PBMCs.

The germline V gene (reference sequence) provides CDR1 LNHNV and CDR2 YYDKDF. Cut back by 5 bases and 3 bases, the V and J ends lie 11 bases apart. CDR3 length: 14 amino acids, cysteine to phenylalanine. The retained sequence is limited to the CDR3, 42 bases, with the frame set at the first base. On the study overall, not on this receptor specifically: Rarefaction of sorted-subset datasets indicated incomplete sequencing despite the large sequencing depth. Naive subsets generally had larger estimated clonotype richness than memory subsets. Pairwise subsampling led to the expectation that sequencing depth would affect the degree of clonotype sharing among donors. When several donors were compared, the shared fraction of clonotypes was around 5.1% for naive CD4, 3.5% for naive CD8, 2% to 2.5% for memory CD4, and 0.3% to 0.5% for memory CD8. Compared with non-shared clonotypes, clonotypes shared by all four sorted-subset donors had higher generation probabilities. Sampling was restricted to blood, and TCR repertoires in tissues likely differ from the TCR repertoires found in blood. Because the study included a small number of donors, the genetic and exposure-history diversity represented was limited.

Donors were healthy HIV-negative adults with no recently reported acute infections or vaccinations. Only Caucasian adults living in Nashville, Tennessee, USA were represented among the donors. CD8 memory samples consisted of magnetically selected CD45RO+ cells combined with CCR7-negative CD45RA+ effector memory (TemRA) cells. Blood was obtained by leukapheresis, after which PBMCs were separated by Ficoll-Histopaque density gradient centrifugation and cryopreserved in liquid nitrogen vapor phase. Purity and quantity of every magnetically sorted T cell population were checked by analytical flow cytometry. Each sorted fraction had its genomic DNA isolated and then quantified by UV absorbance on a Nanodrop 2000c. As concerns this clone: What this receptor recognizes is not known. The sample holds no much larger clone one base away, and base qualities are not on file.

TCR CDR3 regions were amplified from genomic DNA by multiplex PCR using the deep immunoSEQ assay. For each cell subset, the extracted genomic DNA was distributed evenly across all wells of several immunoSEQ 96-well plates, and each plate served as one replicate. For sorted subsets, each replicate PCR was loaded with about 200 ng genomic DNA, equivalent to some 27,000 T cell genomes. The purified libraries were quantified using a Qubit 3.0 fluorometer, sized with a Bioanalyzer 2100, and then quantified again using the KAPA Library Quantification kit. Every immunoSEQ 96-well plate was sequenced on a separate single-read 150-cycle Illumina NextSeq 550 flow cell. Under the source paper's analysis protocol: Because the immunoSEQ output included only junctional sequences and no quality scores, the filtering could not be the same as the filtering used for full-length reads. To assign V/J genes and CDR3, sequences were annotated against IMGT germline references using PyIR, a Python wrapper for IgBLAST v1.9. Reads with weak V/J assignments (E-value above 1e-6), missing CDR3, stop codons, out-of-frame junctions, or ambiguous translated residues were removed. V3J clonotypes were defined as sequences sharing the same inferred V gene, J gene, and CDR3 amino acid sequence. Percentage overlap between repertoires was calculated by dividing the number of shared unique clonotypes by the size of the smaller repertoire. RTK rarefaction, the Chao1 estimator, and Recon v2.1 estimates of unobserved clonotypes were used to assess repertoire richness. OLGA was used to compute generation probabilities for all TCRbeta clonotypes that the gDNA method yielded from a few donors. Sourced from immuneACCESS, this table was stored by TCRdb with only in-frame sequences that have V and J called. A share of the clones is absent; for the studies checked, an unresolved V gene accounts for under half, and the remainder has no known explanation. V, J and clone size are taken as reported in that table, and D and trimming were inferred from the DNA itself. The sample records approximately 710,000 clones, roughly 87% of which are singletons. 30% to 35% of the sample is held by the ten biggest clonotypes.

The sequenced material came from memory CD8+ T cells from PBMCs. The cell subset or site label on this specimen signifies: CD45RO+ cells pooled with CCR7-negative TemRA cells. The chain employs TRBV15 and TRBJ2-4, with an unclear D gene assignment. The sequence was collected from a man between 18 and 35 years old in good health. Some clones in this sample may be carry-over from other donors' samples. This receptor carries the CDR3 CATSARLDKNIQYF. At the DNA level, the sequence is TGTGCCACCAGCGCCCGACTGGACAAAAACATTCAGTACTTC.